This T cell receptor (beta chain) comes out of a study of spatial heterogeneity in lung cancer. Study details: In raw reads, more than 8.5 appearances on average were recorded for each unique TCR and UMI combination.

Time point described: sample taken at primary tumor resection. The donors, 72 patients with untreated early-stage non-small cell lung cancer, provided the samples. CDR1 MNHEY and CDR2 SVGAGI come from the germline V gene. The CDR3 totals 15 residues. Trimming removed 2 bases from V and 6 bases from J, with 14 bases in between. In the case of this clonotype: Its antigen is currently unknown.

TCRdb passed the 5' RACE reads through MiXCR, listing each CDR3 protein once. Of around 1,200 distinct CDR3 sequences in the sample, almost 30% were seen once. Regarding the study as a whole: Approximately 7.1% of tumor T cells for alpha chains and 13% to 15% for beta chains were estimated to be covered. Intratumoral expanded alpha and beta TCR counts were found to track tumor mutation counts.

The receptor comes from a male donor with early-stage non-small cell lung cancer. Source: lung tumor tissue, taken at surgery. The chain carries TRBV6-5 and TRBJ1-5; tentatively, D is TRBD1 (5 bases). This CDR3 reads CASSYTQDVGQPQHF. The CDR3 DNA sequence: TGTGCCAGCAGTTACACACAGGACGTCGGTCAGCCCCAGCATTTT.